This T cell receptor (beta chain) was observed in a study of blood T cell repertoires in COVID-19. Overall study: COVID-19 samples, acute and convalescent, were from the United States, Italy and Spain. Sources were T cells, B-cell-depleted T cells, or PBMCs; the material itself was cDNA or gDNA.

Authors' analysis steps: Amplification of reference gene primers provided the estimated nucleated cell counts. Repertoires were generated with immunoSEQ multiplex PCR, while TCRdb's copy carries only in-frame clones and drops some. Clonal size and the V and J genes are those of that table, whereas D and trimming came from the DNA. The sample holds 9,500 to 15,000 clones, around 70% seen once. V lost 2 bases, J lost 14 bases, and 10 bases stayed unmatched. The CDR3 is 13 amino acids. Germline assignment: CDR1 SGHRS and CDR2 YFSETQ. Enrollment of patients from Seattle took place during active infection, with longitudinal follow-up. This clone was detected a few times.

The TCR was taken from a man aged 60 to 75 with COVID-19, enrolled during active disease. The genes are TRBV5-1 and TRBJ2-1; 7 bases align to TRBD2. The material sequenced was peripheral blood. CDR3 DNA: TGCGCCAGCAGCTTAAGGCTAGCGGAGAATGAGTTCTTC. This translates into CASSLRLAENEFF.